The T cell receptor beta chain described here comes from a study of shared clonotypes between healthy human individuals. Using immunoSEQ multiplex PCR, the repertoire was profiled, and TCRdb retains in-frame clones only, with some absent. This table has over a million clones, approximately 78% appearing once. The CDR3 totals 10 residues. CDR1 is SEHNR and CDR2 is FQNEAQ in the germline V gene (reference sequence). V was cut by 5 bases and J by 4 bases, with 2 bases left in between. Notes on this clone: Its antigen is not known.

Study results and limitations: The genetic and exposure-history diversity represented was limited by few donors.

The sequence came from a man aged 18-30 years in good health. Some clones in this sample may be carry-over from other donors' samples. This chain connects TRBV7-9 to TRBJ1-1; D not resolved. Sample: memory CD4+ T cells from PBMCs. Subset defined: CD45RA-negative fraction. CDR3 protein: CASSATEAFF. Written as DNA, the CDR3 is TGTGCCAGCAGCGCCACTGAAGCTTTCTTT.